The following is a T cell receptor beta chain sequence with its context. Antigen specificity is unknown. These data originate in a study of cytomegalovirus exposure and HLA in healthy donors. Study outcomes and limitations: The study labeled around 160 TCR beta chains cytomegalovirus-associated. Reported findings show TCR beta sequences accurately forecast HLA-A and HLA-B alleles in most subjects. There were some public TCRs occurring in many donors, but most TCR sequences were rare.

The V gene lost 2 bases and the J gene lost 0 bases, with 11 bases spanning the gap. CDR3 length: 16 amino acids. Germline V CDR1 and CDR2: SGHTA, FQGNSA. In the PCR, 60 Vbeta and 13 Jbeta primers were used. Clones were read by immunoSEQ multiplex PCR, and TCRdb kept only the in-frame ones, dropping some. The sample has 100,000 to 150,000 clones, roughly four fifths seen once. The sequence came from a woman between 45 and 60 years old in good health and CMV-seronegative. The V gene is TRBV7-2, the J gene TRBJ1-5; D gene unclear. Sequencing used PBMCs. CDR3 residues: CASSLLSIYSNQPQHF. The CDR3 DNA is TGTGCCAGCAGCTTATTGTCCATCTATAGCAATCAGCCCCAGCATTTT.